The entry below gives a single T cell receptor beta chain sequence along with its context. What it binds is not known. The data stem from a study of identical twins. Overall study findings and caveats: Excess sharing between twins was weaker in beta out-of-frame sequences. Zero-insertion results could be subject to partial confounding by invariant MAIT and iNKT cells. The study found excess low generation probability among twin-shared out-of-frame alpha sequences.

A template switching step contributed a universal primer site, while unique molecular identifiers were present in the cDNA. One entry per CDR3 protein results from TCRdb running MiXCR on the 5' RACE reads. The repertoire holds 1.5 million to 2 million distinct CDR3 sequences, under 35% seen once, with 0.25% to 0.3% in the top ten. Between the trimmed V and J ends, which lost 0 bases and 5 bases, there was a span of 9 bases. The length of the CDR3 is 14 residues. Germline values: CDR1 LGHNA, CDR2 YNFKEQ. This chain connects TRBV4-2 to TRBJ2-3, with a tentative D call TRBD2 (5 bases). Sequenced: cord blood. The source of this sequence is a newborn girl in good health. CDR3 loop: CASSQDAGRDTQYF. The DNA of the CDR3 is TGTGCCAGCAGCCAAGACGCGGGCCGAGATACGCAGTATTTT.